These 22 T cell receptor beta chains were sequenced from one sample in a study of Graves' ophthalmopathy and Graves' hyperthyroidism. Amplification of the TCR beta CDR3 regions used RNA transcripts (as template). HTBI-primed RT-PCR formed the first round, and a multiplex PCR formed the second. TCRdb reprocessed the multiplex PCR reads via MiXCR and lists one record per CDR3 protein. The data contain a few hundred thousand distinct CDR3 sequences, 35% to 45% of them seen just once; the ten biggest clones take up around 4.6%. Material: peripheral blood or thyroid tissue (not recorded which). The receptors come from an adult man with Graves' hyperthyroidism.

The CDR3 DNA sequence: TGTGCCAGCAGGGGACTCGGAACCTACGAGCAGTACTTC. This translates into CASRGLGTYEQYF. The gene calls are TRBV12-3 or TRBV12-4 and TRBJ2-7; D is possibly TRBD2 (6 bases). V lost 6 bases, J lost 2 bases, and 11 bases lay in between. The CDR3 is 13 residues long.

The sample holds many counts of this clonotype. The CDR3 reads CSARDTGGRTEAFF. CDR3 coding DNA: TGCAGTGCTAGAGATACGGGGGGGAGGACTGAAGCTTTCTTT. This rearrangement joins TRBV20-1 to TRBJ1-1; possibly TRBD1 for D (5 bases). The CDR3 sequence is 14 residues long. V lost 0 bases, J lost 5 bases, and 13 bases lay in between. From germline, CDR1 is DFQATT and CDR2 SNEGSKA (reference sequence).

The V and J genes are TRBV29-1 and TRBJ1-1; TRBD1 matches at 7 bases. V gave up 8 bases and J gave up 1 base; unmatched junction bases: 4. In germline, CDR1 is SQVTM, CDR2 ANQGSEA. This CDR3 contains 12 residues. CDR3 coding DNA: TGCAGCTCGAGGACAGGGAACACTGAAGCTTTCTTT. Its protein product is CSSRTGNTEAFF.

This sequence joins TRBV7-3 and TRBJ1-1; 7 bases align to TRBD1. With 7 bases clipped from V and 5 bases from J, the junction kept 10 bases outside the gene matches. The CDR3 is 14 amino acids. Germline lookup yields CDR1 SGHTA and CDR2 FQGTGA. CDR3 in DNA: TGTGCCAGCACCCCAACGACAGGGCTTACTGAAGCTTTCTTT. This gives the protein CASTPTTGLTEAFF.

At least ten counts were recorded for this clonotype. V and J are TRBV2 and TRBJ2-2; 11 bases agree with TRBD1. Germline assignment: CDR1 SNHLY and CDR2 FYNNEI. There are 16 residues in the CDR3. Trimming took 5 bases from V and 4 from J; bases not matched to a gene: 6. The CDR3 DNA reads as TGTGCCAGCAGTTTAGGACAGGGGGCGCTCACCGGGGAGCTGTTTTTT. Translating it yields CASSLGQGALTGELFF.

The genes are TRBV11-2 and TRBJ1-5; 9 nucleotides agree with TRBD1. Trimming at V came to 1 base and at J to 4 bases, leaving 5 bases not matched to a gene. The CDR3 is 16 residues long. Germline loops: CDR1 SGHAT, CDR2 FQNNGV. CDR3 coding DNA: TGTGCCAGCAGCTTAGCACCGGGGACAGGGAATCAGCCCCAGCATTTT. This gives the protein CASSLAPGTGNQPQHF.

Concerning this clonotype: This may be a read error: a much more frequent sequence differs by one nucleotide. This chain joins TRBV10-3 and TRBJ1-4; D is uncertain. Germline assignment: CDR1 ENHRY and CDR2 SYGVKD. The V and J ends lost 5 bases and 3 bases respectively, with 13 bases between them. This CDR3 spans 15 amino acids. The CDR3 coding sequence is TGTGCCATCAGTTGGCGGGCTTCGTCTAATGAAAAACTGTTTTTT. It specifies CAISWRASSNEKLFF.

This clonotype was recorded a few times. The J gene is TRBJ1-5, the V gene TRBV19; the D gene is possibly TRBD1 (6 bases). Trimming removed 9 bases at V and 5 bases at J, with 17 bases between. The CDR3 is made up of 14 amino acids. In germline, CDR1 is LNHDA, CDR2 SQIVND (reference sequence). CDR3: CASSPFGGHQPQHF. CDR3 sequence (DNA): TGTGCCAGCTCACCTTTTGGGGGGCATCAGCCCCAGCATTTT.

This clonotype was seen ten or more times. V usage is TRBV20-1 and J usage is TRBJ1-1, with TRBD1 as a possible D gene (5 bases). The CDR3 has 14 amino acids. Trimming took off 5 bases at V and 0 bases at J, with 13 bases between the two ends. Germline assignment: CDR1 DFQATT and CDR2 SNEGSKA (reference sequence). The CDR3 is CSAGAGAMNTEAFF. For the CDR3, the DNA is TGCAGTGCTGGGGCAGGAGCTATGAACACTGAAGCTTTCTTT.

This clonotype was counted only a few times. The J gene is TRBJ2-1, the V gene TRBV15; no reliable D call. The CDR3 totals 14 residues. Trimming left V 0 bases short and J 2 bases short, with 5 bases between. Germline CDR1 LNHNV, CDR2 YYDKDF (reference sequence). CDR3 in amino acids: CATSREGTYNEQFF. The CDR3 DNA sequence: TGTGCCACCAGCAGAGAAGGGACCTACAATGAGCAGTTCTTC.

The rearrangement links TRBV20-1 to TRBJ2-7, with TRBD1 matching 9 bases. Germline V gene data show CDR1 as DFQATT and CDR2 as SNEGSKA (reference sequence). V lost 2 bases to trimming and J lost 5 bases; unmatched junction nucleotides: 4. The CDR3 consists of 13 residues. The CDR3 loop reads CSARLDRGHEQYF. The CDR3 nucleotides are TGCAGTGCTAGACTGGACAGGGGACACGAGCAGTACTTC.

This clonotype appeared many times. The chain carries TRBV5-1 and TRBJ1-2; D remains ambiguous. The germline V gene has CDR1 SGHRS and CDR2 YFSETQ. Between the trimmed V and J ends, which lost 4 bases and 4 bases, there was a span of 14 bases. CDR3 size: 14 residues. This CDR3 reads CASSRSRSPYGYTF. The CDR3 nucleotides read TGCGCCAGCAGCCGGTCCAGGTCTCCCTATGGCTACACCTTC.

This chain links TRBV7-9 with TRBJ2-5; 10 bases map to TRBD2. CDR3 length: 16 residues. J was trimmed by 7 bases and V by 1 base; bases with no gene match: 9. CDR1 is SEHNR and CDR2 is FQNEAQ in the germline V gene (reference sequence). Here the CDR3 reads CASSLETSGLGRTQYF. CDR3 sequence (DNA): TGTGCCAGCAGCTTAGAGACTAGCGGGCTCGGGAGGACCCAGTACTTC.

In regard to this clonotype: At one end, the junction sequence differs from germline, possibly due to a read error. The CDR3 region is CASSLGGAYEKRFF. The CDR3 DNA reads TGTGCCAGCAGCCTCGGGGGGGCCTATGAAAAACGGTTTTTT. The chain has TRBV7-8 and TRBJ1-4; D may be TRBD1 (6 bases). The length of the CDR3 is 14 residues. Germline values: CDR1 SGHVS, CDR2 FQNEAQ.

This chain joins TRBV10-2 and TRBJ1-1; no clear D. Germline V CDR1 and CDR2: WSHSY, SAAADI. This CDR3 spans 12 amino acids. Trimming pared 3 bases from V and 5 bases from J, leaving 7 bases between. The CDR3 region is CASSDVGTEAFF. In nucleotides, the CDR3 is TGCGCCAGCAGTGATGTCGGGACTGAAGCTTTCTTT.

The genes are TRBV29-1 and TRBJ2-7; perhaps D is TRBD1 or TRBD2 (5 bases each). This CDR3 spans 13 amino acids. Germline V gene sequence: CDR1 SQVTM, CDR2 ANQGSEA. Trimming left V 4 bases short and J 0 bases short, with 10 bases between. The CDR3 reads CSVGSGGSYEQYF. DNA for the CDR3: TGCAGCGTTGGGTCTGGGGGCTCCTACGAGCAGTACTTC.

This clonotype was seen more than once but under ten times. The chain couples TRBV14 to TRBJ1-1, with a tentative D call TRBD1 (5 bases). V dropped 8 bases and J dropped 1 base, with 17 bases sitting between them. The germline CDR1 and CDR2 sequences are SGHDN and FVKESK. This CDR3 is built from 15 residues. In nucleotides, the CDR3 is TGTGCCAGCTCACCACCGGGGGGGTCGAACACTGAAGCTTTCTTT. This codes for CASSPPGGSNTEAFF.

This sequence joins TRBV12-3 or TRBV12-4 and TRBJ1-3; TRBD1 matches at 7 bases. There are 14 residues in the CDR3. J lost 4 bases, V lost 6 bases, and 6 bases had no gene match. In DNA form, the CDR3 reads TGTGCCAGCAGGGAGACAGGGTACGGAAACACCATATATTTT. Translated: CASRETGYGNTIYF.

This clonotype was observed a few times. One end of the junction does not line up with germline, which may come from a read error. The rearrangement uses TRBV7-9 and TRBJ2-7; unclear D gene. There are 13 residues in the CDR3. CDR1 is SEHNR and CDR2 is FQNEAQ in the germline V gene (reference sequence). As DNA, the CDR3 is TGTGCCAGCAGTTTAGGCAGACCCTACGAGCAGTACTTC. Its translation is CASSLGRPYEQYF. Filled out from reference TRBV7-9 and TRBJ2-7, the complete variable domain reads DTGVSQNPRHKITKRGQNVTFRCDPISEHNRLYWYRQTLGQGPEFLTYFQNEAQLEKSRLLSDRFSAERPKGSFSTLEIQRTEQGDSAMYLCASSLGRPYEQYFGPGTRLTVT.

This clonotype showed up just a few times. This chain links TRBV28 with TRBJ2-7, with TRBD1 as a possible D gene (5 bases). The CDR3 contains 14 residues. Germline V gene lookup returns CDR1 MDHEN and CDR2 SYDVKM. Trimming took 3 bases from V and 2 from J, leaving 11 bases between them. The CDR3 spells CASSFWQGTYEQYF. CDR3 DNA sequence: TGTGCCAGCAGTTTTTGGCAGGGAACCTACGAGCAGTACTTC. Variable domain in full (rest from reference TRBV28 and TRBJ2-7): DVKVTQSSRYLVKRTGEKVFLECVQDMDHENMFWYRQDPGLGLRLIYFSYDVKMKEKGDIPEGYSVSREKKERFSLILESASTNQTSMYLCASSFWQGTYEQYFGPGTRLTVT.

This clonotype came up a few times. The gene calls are TRBV30 and TRBJ2-7, with 7 bases that match TRBD2. The germline V gene has CDR1 GTSNPN and CDR2 SVGIG (reference sequence). Losses at the gene ends were 2 bases for V and 0 bases for J; bases not matched to a gene: 7. The CDR3 is made up of 15 amino acids. CDR3 residues: CAWSSWGGSSYEQYF. CDR3 in DNA: TGTGCCTGGAGTTCGTGGGGAGGGAGCTCCTACGAGCAGTACTTC.

The chain's CDR3 is CASKYGANVLTF. The CDR3 coding sequence is TGTGCCAGCAAGTATGGGGCCAACGTCCTGACTTTC. This sequence joins TRBV12-3 or TRBV12-4 and TRBJ2-6, with D unclear. The V end lost 7 bases, the J end lost 3 bases, and 4 bases lay between the germline ends. The CDR3 is made up of 12 amino acids.